A selection of T cell receptor beta chains follows, all from one sample in a study of spatial heterogeneity in lung cancer. TCRdb reprocessed the 5' RACE reads with MiXCR, giving one entry per CDR3 protein. Found here are 9,500 to 15,000 distinct CDR3 sequences, approximately 6.2% of them singletons; the top ten hold around 10%. Source: normal lung tissue next to the tumor, taken at surgery. The receptors originated from a male donor with early-stage non-small cell lung cancer. The CDR3 runs from the conserved cysteine through the conserved F or W. D genes are given only for firm matches. Clone size appears in some rows only: once, few, many, or a class for an expanded clone.

D gene: .; clone size: many; V gene: TRBV6-7; J gene: TRBJ1-2; CDR3 DNA: TGTGCCAGCAGTGCCGGGACATTCGACTATGGCTACACCTTC; CDR3 protein: CASSAGTFDYGYTF
D gene: TRBD2; clone size: many; V gene: TRBV30; J gene: TRBJ2-1; CDR3 DNA: TGTGCCTGGAGTGTGCGGGGGGGGCTTGGCAATGAGCAGTTCTTC; CDR3 protein: CAWSVRGGLGNEQFF
D gene: TRBD2; clone size: many; V gene: TRBV3-1; J gene: TRBJ2-1; CDR3 DNA: TGTGCCAGCAGCCAAGGGGCTAGCGGGAGGGCCGAAGGTGAGCAGTTCTTC; CDR3 protein: CASSQGASGRAEGEQFF
D gene: .; clone size: many; V gene: TRBV9; J gene: TRBJ2-7; CDR3 DNA: TGTGCCAGCAGCGTCTCCCCCTTGGGGGGCAGGGAAGCCTACGAGCAGTACTTC; CDR3 protein: CASSVSPLGGREAYEQYF
D gene: TRBD1; clone size: many; V gene: TRBV18; J gene: TRBJ1-4; CDR3 DNA: TGTGCCAGCTCACCGGACAGGGGTAATGAAAAACTGTTTTTT; CDR3 protein: CASSPDRGNEKLFF
D gene: TRBD2; clone size: many; V gene: TRBV12-3/TRBV12-4; J gene: TRBJ2-7; CDR3 DNA: TGTGCCAGCAGTTCGGACCGGGGGGTCCACGAGCAGTACTTC; CDR3 protein: CASSSDRGVHEQYF
D gene: TRBD2; clone size: medium-sized; V gene: TRBV29-1; J gene: TRBJ2-3; CDR3 DNA: TGCAGCGTCAGAGGTCGGGGACTAGAGACAGATACGCAGTATTTT; CDR3 protein: CSVRGRGLETDTQYF
D gene: .; clone size: few; V gene: TRBV3-1; J gene: TRBJ2-7; CDR3 DNA: TGTGCCAGCAGCCTAAAGCCGATAGGCGTTAGGACCTACGAGCAGTACTTC; CDR3 protein: CASSLKPIGVRTYEQYF
D gene: .; clone size: medium-sized; V gene: TRBV29-1; J gene: TRBJ2-5; CDR3 DNA: TGCAGCGTTCCATCTTGGGGAGAGACCCAGTACTTC; CDR3 protein: CSVPSWGETQYF
D gene: TRBD2; clone size: many; V gene: TRBV29-1; J gene: TRBJ2-3; CDR3 DNA: TGCAGCGTTGACGGACTAGCGGGAGGGAGGGGCACAGATACGCAGTATTTT; CDR3 protein: CSVDGLAGGRGTDTQYF
D gene: .; clone size: .; V gene: TRBV7-8; J gene: TRBJ2-1; CDR3 DNA: TGTGCCAGCAGCTCCCAAGGGGCTGGCGAGCAGTTCTTC; CDR3 protein: CASSSQGAGEQFF
D gene: TRBD1; clone size: many; V gene: TRBV5-1; J gene: TRBJ1-2; CDR3 DNA: TGCGCCAGCAGCTTGGATCCGGGACAGCTCTATGGCTACACCTTC; CDR3 protein: CASSLDPGQLYGYTF
D gene: .; clone size: many; V gene: TRBV9; J gene: TRBJ1-1; CDR3 DNA: TGTGCCAGCAGCGTAAGGAACAGCGAGAACACTGAAGCTTTCTTT; CDR3 protein: CASSVRNSENTEAFF
D gene: TRBD2; clone size: many; V gene: TRBV11-2; J gene: TRBJ2-7; CDR3 DNA: TGTGCCAGCAGCTTAAGCGGGGGGCCCTACGAGCAGTACTTC; CDR3 protein: CASSLSGGPYEQYF
D gene: TRBD2; clone size: many; V gene: TRBV4-3; J gene: TRBJ2-1; CDR3 DNA: TGCGCCAGCAGCCATCGGACTAGCGGGCAGAATGAGCAGTTCTTC; CDR3 protein: CASSHRTSGQNEQFF
D gene: .; clone size: many; V gene: TRBV29-1; J gene: TRBJ2-7; CDR3 DNA: TGCAGCACGACCTTAGGACAGTACGAGCAGTACTTC; CDR3 protein: CSTTLGQYEQYF
D gene: TRBD1; clone size: many; V gene: TRBV27; J gene: TRBJ2-7; CDR3 DNA: TGTGCCAGCACCTTGATTGGGGGACAGGGCTCCTACGAGCAGTACTTC; CDR3 protein: CASTLIGGQGSYEQYF
D gene: TRBD2; clone size: many; V gene: TRBV10-3; J gene: TRBJ2-3; CDR3 DNA: TGTGCCATCACACCCGGACTAGATGCAGATACGCAGTATTTT; CDR3 protein: CAITPGLDADTQYF
D gene: TRBD2; clone size: few; V gene: TRBV20-1; J gene: TRBJ2-1; CDR3 DNA: TGCAGTGCTCCTCGACTAGCGGGAGGGGGCGAGTTCTTC; CDR3 protein: CSAPRLAGGGEFF
D gene: .; clone size: many; V gene: TRBV7-2; J gene: TRBJ2-1; CDR3 DNA: TGTGCCAGCAGTCCATTCCTCGAATTGGCGCAGTTCTTC; CDR3 protein: CASSPFLELAQFF
D gene: .; clone size: many; V gene: TRBV25-1; J gene: TRBJ2-5; CDR3 DNA: TGTGCCAGCAGTGCCAACAGGGGAGGGGGATTAGGAGAGACCCAGTACTTC; CDR3 protein: CASSANRGGGLGETQYF
D gene: .; clone size: .; V gene: TRBV7-2; J gene: TRBJ2-4; CDR3 DNA: TGTGCCAGCAGCTTAGAGGGGTCAGGGAGCATTCAGTACTTC; CDR3 protein: CASSLEGSGSIQYF
D gene: TRBD1; clone size: many; V gene: TRBV7-2; J gene: TRBJ2-3; CDR3 DNA: TGTGCCAGCAGCTGGGGACAGGGGTATGACACAGATACGCAGTATTTT; CDR3 protein: CASSWGQGYDTDTQYF
D gene: .; clone size: many; V gene: TRBV2; J gene: TRBJ2-1; CDR3 DNA: TGTGCCAGCAGTGTTGACACCTACAATGAGCAGTTCTTC; CDR3 protein: CASSVDTYNEQFF
D gene: .; clone size: many; V gene: TRBV5-4; J gene: TRBJ2-1; CDR3 DNA: TGTGCCAGCAGCTTGGGGGCAGGGAACAATGAGCAGTTCTTC; CDR3 protein: CASSLGAGNNEQFF
D gene: .; clone size: many; V gene: TRBV2; J gene: TRBJ1-2; CDR3 DNA: TGTGCCAGCAGTGAAGCATACGGAATTGGCTACACCTTC; CDR3 protein: CASSEAYGIGYTF
D gene: .; clone size: many; V gene: TRBV20-1; J gene: TRBJ1-5; CDR3 DNA: TGCAGTGCGATAAGGGACACCTATAGCAATCAGCCCCAGCATTTT; CDR3 protein: CSAIRDTYSNQPQHF
D gene: .; clone size: .; V gene: TRBV6-6; J gene: TRBJ1-4; CDR3 DNA: TGTGCCAGCAGTTACGACGCCTCCGGGGGTGAAAAACTGTTTTTT; CDR3 protein: CASSYDASGGEKLFF
D gene: .; clone size: medium-sized; V gene: TRBV12-3/TRBV12-4; J gene: TRBJ2-1; CDR3 DNA: TGTGCCAGCAGTTTTTATAGGGATCATGAGCAGTTCTTC; CDR3 protein: CASSFYRDHEQFF
D gene: .; clone size: medium-sized; V gene: TRBV2; J gene: TRBJ1-5; CDR3 DNA: TGTGCCAGCAGGGGACTCAGGGAAGGAGGCAATCAGCCCCAGCATTTT; CDR3 protein: CASRGLREGGNQPQHF
D gene: .; clone size: many; V gene: TRBV30; J gene: TRBJ2-1; CDR3 DNA: TGTGCCTGGAAAAAAAGCGGTTCCTACAATGAGCAGTTCTTC; CDR3 protein: CAWKKSGSYNEQFF
D gene: TRBD1; clone size: few; V gene: TRBV9; J gene: TRBJ1-6; CDR3 DNA: TGTGCCAGCAGCCCGCTCTCAGGGACAGGGAATAATTCACCCCTCCACTTT; CDR3 protein: CASSPLSGTGNNSPLHF
D gene: .; clone size: many; V gene: TRBV20-1; J gene: TRBJ1-5; CDR3 DNA: TGCAGTGCTAGGGGGGTGGAGATGGGAAATCAGCCCCAGCATTTT; CDR3 protein: CSARGVEMGNQPQHF
D gene: .; clone size: .; V gene: TRBV4-3; J gene: TRBJ1-4; CDR3 DNA: TGCGCCAGCAGCCAAGATCCGAGGGGATACGAAAAACTGTTTTTT; CDR3 protein: CASSQDPRGYEKLFF
D gene: .; clone size: few; V gene: TRBV6-5; J gene: TRBJ1-2; CDR3 DNA: TGTGCCAGCAGTTACGCGGCAGGGGGCTACACCTTC; CDR3 protein: CASSYAAGGYTF
D gene: .; clone size: large; V gene: TRBV30; J gene: TRBJ1-5; CDR3 DNA: TGTGCCTGGAGTGTAGCAGGGGATGAATCCGGGCCCCAGCATTTT; CDR3 protein: CAWSVAGDESGPQHF
D gene: .; clone size: .; V gene: TRBV7-2; J gene: TRBJ2-1; CDR3 DNA: TGTGCCAGCAGCTCCTCCGGCGGGCTCTACAATGAGCAGTTCTTC; CDR3 protein: CASSSSGGLYNEQFF
D gene: TRBD2; clone size: many; V gene: TRBV2; J gene: TRBJ2-2; CDR3 DNA: TGTGCCACCGACGCTAGCGGGAGGGACTTCGCGAACACCGGGGAGCTGTTTTTT; CDR3 protein: CATDASGRDFANTGELFF
D gene: .; clone size: many; V gene: TRBV2; J gene: TRBJ1-1; CDR3 DNA: TGTGCCAGCAGTGAACCTATAGCGGGCTACACTGAAGCTTTCTTT; CDR3 protein: CASSEPIAGYTEAFF
D gene: .; clone size: many; V gene: TRBV27; J gene: TRBJ2-3; CDR3 DNA: TGTGCCAGCAGTTCCCGTGAAGCGCACACAGATACGCAGTATTTT; CDR3 protein: CASSSREAHTDTQYF
D gene: .; clone size: many; V gene: TRBV6-1; J gene: TRBJ1-1; CDR3 DNA: TGTGCCAGCAGTCCTCCCTTTTTGTCCGGGAACACTGAAGCTTTCTTT; CDR3 protein: CASSPPFLSGNTEAFF
D gene: TRBD1; clone size: many; V gene: TRBV12-3/TRBV12-4; J gene: TRBJ2-2; CDR3 DNA: TGTGCCAGCGGTCACAGGGGGACCGGGGAGCTGTTTTTT; CDR3 protein: CASGHRGTGELFF
D gene: .; clone size: many; V gene: TRBV7-9; J gene: TRBJ1-2; CDR3 DNA: TGTGCCAGCAACCCTACTGAGGGCTATGGCTACACCTTC; CDR3 protein: CASNPTEGYGYTF
D gene: .; clone size: .; V gene: TRBV7-9; J gene: TRBJ1-6; CDR3 DNA: TGTGCCAGCAGCCATCAGGGACGGGGGCTTAATTCACCCCTCCACTTT; CDR3 protein: CASSHQGRGLNSPLHF
D gene: .; clone size: many; V gene: TRBV29-1; J gene: TRBJ2-7; CDR3 DNA: TGCAGCGTTGAAGGGGGGGTCGAGCAGTACTTC; CDR3 protein: CSVEGGVEQYF
D gene: .; clone size: many; V gene: TRBV7-2; J gene: TRBJ2-1; CDR3 DNA: TGTGCCAGCAGCTTAGCCTTGACAGAGGGGGGTGAGCAGTTCTTC; CDR3 protein: CASSLALTEGGEQFF
D gene: .; clone size: .; V gene: TRBV28; J gene: TRBJ1-1; CDR3 DNA: TGTGCCATCAGTTTGAGCAGGGTTAACACTGAAGCTTTCTTT; CDR3 protein: CAISLSRVNTEAFF